A selection of T cell receptor beta chains follows, all from one sample in a study of blood T cells in healthy people across ages. TCRdb fed the 5' RACE reads into MiXCR, producing one record per CDR3 protein. The sample consists of more than 650,000 distinct CDR3 sequences, 25% to 30% of them appearing once. The sample also formed part of further work on T cells of mothers and their children.

The sample consisted of blood. Receptor source: a boy between 5 and 17 years old in good health. Each CDR3 is given with its conserved first and last residue. Fields, in order: D gene, J gene, V gene, clone size, CDR3 DNA, CDR3 protein. D genes are given only for firm matches. Some rows have no size entry. The others give once, few or many, or a class for an expanded clone.

. | TRBJ2-4 | TRBV6-2/TRBV6-3 | few | TGTGCCACCTTGGAGGGGGGAACCCTAGCCAAAAACATTCAGTACTTC | CATLEGGTLAKNIQYF
TRBD2 | TRBJ2-1 | TRBV5-1 | . | TGCGCCAGCAGCTTGGGCGGGGGATTAAGTACCAATGAGCAGTTCTTC | CASSLGGGLSTNEQFF
. | TRBJ2-6 | TRBV20-1 | few | TGCAGTGCTAGAGTCAGGATTTCTGGGGCCAACGTCCTGACTTTC | CSARVRISGANVLTF
. | TRBJ1-1 | TRBV7-8 | few | TGTGCCAGCACCTTCGGTGGGTGGGATACTGAAGCTTTCTTT | CASTFGGWDTEAFF
TRBD1 | TRBJ2-1 | TRBV20-1 | . | TGCAGTGCTCCAGGGACAGTCCCAGGCAATGAGCAGTTCTTC | CSAPGTVPGNEQFF
. | TRBJ1-3 | TRBV6-5 | few | TGTGCCAGCAGTTACTCACTGGCCTCTGGAAACACCATATATTTT | CASSYSLASGNTIYF
. | TRBJ2-1 | TRBV12-3/TRBV12-4 | . | TGTGCCAGCAGGACCAGGGGCGATGAGCAGTTCTTC | CASRTRGDEQFF
. | TRBJ2-5 | TRBV20-1 | . | TGCAGTGCTAGTGGGGTTTCCGAGACCCAGTACTTC | CSASGVSETQYF
TRBD1 | TRBJ2-7 | TRBV14 | . | TGTGCCAGCAGCCCCTACAGGGGAGAGGGGTACTTC | CASSPYRGEGYF
. | TRBJ2-5 | TRBV27 | few | TGTGCCAGCACCACCTGGGGGGCTGGGGAGACCCAGTACTTC | CASTTWGAGETQYF
TRBD1 | TRBJ2-5 | TRBV20-1 | few | TGCAGTGCCTACCCGGGACAGTCCCAAGAGACCCAGTACTTC | CSAYPGQSQETQYF
. | TRBJ2-7 | TRBV6-1 | . | TGTGCCAGCAGTGAACAGGGCCTCGTCTACGAGCAGTACTTC | CASSEQGLVYEQYF
. | TRBJ2-3 | TRBV13 | few | TGTGCCAGCAGCCCCGCGGGGACTAGCACAGATACGCAGTATTTT | CASSPAGTSTDTQYF
. | TRBJ2-1 | TRBV12-3/TRBV12-4 | few | TGTGCCAGCAACCACCGGCTGGGCAATGAGCAGTTCTTC | CASNHRLGNEQFF
. | TRBJ2-5 | TRBV7-2 | . | TGTGCCAGCAGCCGACTTCTCGTAGCGGAAGAGACCCAGTACTTC | CASSRLLVAEETQYF
. | TRBJ2-7 | TRBV20-1 | . | TGCAGTGCTTTGGGGGGTTCGAGCTCCTACGAGCAGTACTTC | CSALGGSSSYEQYF
. | TRBJ1-1 | TRBV18 | . | TGTGCCAGCTCGCCCAGAGGTGCCACTGAAGCTTTCTTT | CASSPRGATEAFF
. | TRBJ1-6 | TRBV29-1 | few | TGCAGCGTTGCTGACAGCACCTATAATTCACCCCTCCACTTT | CSVADSTYNSPLHF
. | TRBJ2-1 | TRBV27 | few | TGTGCCAGCAGTTACAGCAGATCGAGCTCCTACAATGAGCAGTTCTTC | CASSYSRSSSYNEQFF
. | TRBJ1-2 | TRBV7-9 | . | TGTGCCAGCAGCTCGCCGGGACAAATTGGCTCTAACTATGGCTACACCTTC | CASSSPGQIGSNYGYTF
. | TRBJ2-7 | TRBV28 | few | TGTGCCAGCAAGGGCAGGCTTACCTACGAGCAGTACTTC | CASKGRLTYEQYF
. | TRBJ1-1 | TRBV6-1 | few | TGTGCCAGCAGTGTGGGGGGACTCGGAGCTTTCTTT | CASSVGGLGAFF
. | TRBJ2-7 | TRBV25-1 | . | TGTGCCAGCACCCAATCGGGGGGACAGTACTACGAGCAGTACTTC | CASTQSGGQYYEQYF
. | TRBJ2-4 | TRBV28 | few | TGTGCCAGCAGTTTAGCCTCAAACATAGCCAAAAACATTCAGTACTTC | CASSLASNIAKNIQYF
TRBD2 | TRBJ2-1 | TRBV12-3/TRBV12-4 | few | TGTGCCAGCAGCCTCCTAATAGCGGGGTGGGATGAGCAGTTCTTC | CASSLLIAGWDEQFF
. | TRBJ2-7 | TRBV5-1 | few | TGCGCCAGCAGCTTGGTGTCGGGGAACTACGAGCAGTACTTC | CASSLVSGNYEQYF
. | TRBJ1-6 | TRBV27 | few | TGTGCCAGCAGTTCCCTGGGACCCCTCCACTTT | CASSSLGPLHF
TRBD2 | TRBJ2-3 | TRBV4-3 | . | TGCGCCAGCAGCCAGCTTCTAGCGGCGGGCACAGATACGCAGTATTTT | CASSQLLAAGTDTQYF
. | TRBJ1-2 | TRBV20-1 | few | TGCAGTGCTAGAGATCCTAACAGGGTGGATGGCTACACCTTC | CSARDPNRVDGYTF
. | TRBJ1-4 | TRBV6-6 | few | TGTGCCAGCAGTTCTCTCAGGGGAGGGGATGAAAAACTGTTTTTT | CASSSLRGGDEKLFF
. | TRBJ1-3 | TRBV5-1 | . | TGCGCCAGCAGCCAAACCAACTCTGGAAACACCATATATTTT | CASSQTNSGNTIYF
. | TRBJ2-1 | TRBV21-1 | few | TGTGCCAGCAGCAAAGCGCCTCGTCGCGGCAAGAACTCCTACAATGAGCAGTTCTTC | CASSKAPRRGKNSYNEQFF
. | TRBJ2-7 | TRBV3-1 | many | TGTGCCAGCAGCCAAGCGCCCCGCGAGCAGTACTTC | CASSQAPREQYF